A selection of T cell receptor beta chains follows, all from one sample in a study of blood T cells in healthy people across ages. In TCRdb, the 5' RACE reads were re-called with MiXCR into one record per CDR3 protein. Of around 1.5 million distinct CDR3 sequences listed, about 43% were seen once; the top ten hold around 8%. Sequencing was performed on blood. The receptors here all came from a woman in her late teens or twenties in good health. Each CDR3 is given with its conserved first and last residue. The D gene is left open where the match is weak. Clone size, where shown, is once, few, many, or a class for clones that have expanded.

V: TRBV20-1; J: TRBJ2-1; size: few; D: .; DNA: TGCAGTGCTAGACCAGGGAGCTACAATGAGCAGTTCTTC; CDR3: CSARPGSYNEQFF
V: TRBV5-1; J: TRBJ2-2; size: .; D: .; DNA: TGCGCCAGCTCTCGGAGCCTAAGGGACTCGACGACCGGGGAGCTGTTTTTT; CDR3: CASSRSLRDSTTGELFF
V: TRBV5-1; J: TRBJ1-1; size: .; D: .; DNA: TGCGCCAGCAGCGCACCTTCCGGGCAGGCTAATGTGGACACTGAAGCTTTCTTT; CDR3: CASSAPSGQANVDTEAFF
V: TRBV7-9; J: TRBJ1-2; size: .; D: .; DNA: TGTGCCAGCAGCGGCGCCGGGACTAACTATGGCTACACCTTC; CDR3: CASSGAGTNYGYTF
V: TRBV6-1; J: TRBJ2-7; size: .; D: .; DNA: TGTGCCAGCAGTGCCCTAGATGCCTACGAGCAGTACTTC; CDR3: CASSALDAYEQYF
V: TRBV6-1; J: TRBJ2-2; size: .; D: .; DNA: TGTGCCAGCAGGGGCGAGGGTAACACCGGGGAGCTGTTTTTT; CDR3: CASRGEGNTGELFF
V: TRBV7-9; J: TRBJ2-5; size: once; D: TRBD2; DNA: TGTGCCAGCAGCTTTTCAGCGGGGAGCGAGACCCAGTACTTC; CDR3: CASSFSAGSETQYF
V: TRBV28; J: TRBJ2-1; size: .; D: .; DNA: TGTGCCAGCATCTGGGGCAGTTCGGGTGAGCAGTTCTTC; CDR3: CASIWGSSGEQFF
V: TRBV11-2; J: TRBJ2-1; size: .; D: .; DNA: TGTGCCAGCAGCTTAGGAAGGTCGTATGAGCAGTTCTTC; CDR3: CASSLGRSYEQFF
V: TRBV20-1; J: TRBJ2-3; size: few; D: TRBD2; DNA: TGCAGTGCTTTAGCGGGGTGGCCAGATACGCAGTATTTT; CDR3: CSALAGWPDTQYF
V: TRBV5-1; J: TRBJ2-1; size: .; D: .; DNA: TGCGCCAGCAGCTGGGTTAGTTACGATGAGCAGTTCTTC; CDR3: CASSWVSYDEQFF
V: TRBV28; J: TRBJ2-7; size: few; D: TRBD2; DNA: TGTGCCAGCAGTACCTATAGCGGGGGGGCTGGTTACGAGCAGTACTTC; CDR3: CASSTYSGGAGYEQYF
V: TRBV7-3; J: TRBJ1-2; size: .; D: .; DNA: TGTGCCTGCAGCTTAGCGTCGGGGGCCGGCTATGGCTACACCTTC; CDR3: CACSLASGAGYGYTF
V: TRBV7-7; J: TRBJ2-5; size: .; D: TRBD2; DNA: TGTGCCAGCAGCTTTGAGCGGGAGGGTGAGCAGTACTTC; CDR3: CASSFEREGEQYF
V: TRBV6-5; J: TRBJ2-1; size: .; D: TRBD2; DNA: TGTGCCAGCAGTTACTCGGCGGGACTATACAATGAGCAGTTCTTC; CDR3: CASSYSAGLYNEQFF
V: TRBV14; J: TRBJ1-6; size: .; D: .; DNA: TGTGCCAGCAGCCGATGGGACGGAGATTCACCCCTCCACTTT; CDR3: CASSRWDGDSPLHF
V: TRBV10-3; J: TRBJ1-1; size: .; D: .; DNA: TGTGCCATCAGTGGGGGACACATAGATGACACTGAAGCTTTCTTT; CDR3: CAISGGHIDDTEAFF
V: TRBV4-1; J: TRBJ2-3; size: .; D: TRBD2; DNA: TGCGCCAGCAGCCAAGCACTAGCGGGATTCATCATCGGCGATACGCAGTATTTT; CDR3: CASSQALAGFIIGDTQYF
V: TRBV27; J: TRBJ2-7; size: .; D: .; DNA: TGTGCCGGCAGTTCAACCGGGGGCCCCTCCTACGAGCAGTACTTC; CDR3: CAGSSTGGPSYEQYF
V: TRBV6-1; J: TRBJ2-1; size: .; D: .; DNA: TGTGCCAGCAGTGCGGACCCCTTCTACAATGAGCAGTTCTTC; CDR3: CASSADPFYNEQFF
V: TRBV4-2; J: TRBJ2-1; size: few; D: .; DNA: TGTGCCAGCAGCACTCGAGAGGGTGAGCAGTTCTTC; CDR3: CASSTREGEQFF
V: TRBV3-1; J: TRBJ2-5; size: .; D: .; DNA: TGTGCCAGCAGCCAAGATACAAATCCAGAGACCCAGTACTTC; CDR3: CASSQDTNPETQYF
V: TRBV4-1; J: TRBJ1-5; size: once; D: TRBD1; DNA: TGCGCCAGCAGCCGCGGGACAGGCCTATATAGCAATCAGCCCCAGCATTTT; CDR3: CASSRGTGLYSNQPQHF
V: TRBV18; J: TRBJ2-7; size: .; D: .; DNA: TGTGCCAGCTCGCCCAACAGGGTCTACGAGCAGTACTTC; CDR3: CASSPNRVYEQYF
V: TRBV20-1; J: TRBJ2-7; size: once; D: TRBD1; DNA: TGCAGTGCTATAACAGGGGGCGGGGGCCCCTCCTACAATGAGCAGTACTTC; CDR3: CSAITGGGGPSYNEQYF
V: TRBV24-1; J: TRBJ2-7; size: .; D: TRBD2; DNA: TGTGCCACCAGTGATACTCCGGGACTAGCATCATACAATGAGCAGTACTTC; CDR3: CATSDTPGLASYNEQYF
V: TRBV4-1; J: TRBJ1-1; size: .; D: .; DNA: TGCGCCAGCAGCCAAGTGGCATCGCAGGGAGGGAACACTGAAGCTTTCTTT; CDR3: CASSQVASQGGNTEAFF
V: TRBV14; J: TRBJ2-7; size: .; D: TRBD1; DNA: TGTGCCATCAGCCACGAACCGGGACAGACCGCCTACGAGCAGTACTTC; CDR3: CAISHEPGQTAYEQYF
V: TRBV18; J: TRBJ2-1; size: .; D: .; DNA: TGTGCCAGCTCACCAGATGGGGATTACAATGAGCAGTTCTTC; CDR3: CASSPDGDYNEQFF
V: TRBV5-1; J: TRBJ2-1; size: few; D: TRBD1; DNA: TGCGCCAGCAGCTTTACCAGGGGGCCCTACAATGAGCAGTTCTTC; CDR3: CASSFTRGPYNEQFF
V: TRBV9; J: TRBJ2-5; size: .; D: .; DNA: TGTGCCGGCAGCACCCAGGGGTATTCCCAAGAGACCCAGTACTTC; CDR3: CAGSTQGYSQETQYF
V: TRBV20-1; J: TRBJ2-5; size: few; D: .; DNA: TGCAGTGCTTGCGACAGTCTTGGGGAGACCCAGTACTTC; CDR3: CSACDSLGETQYF
V: TRBV6-6; J: TRBJ1-4; size: .; D: TRBD1; DNA: TGTGCCAGCAGTCGACCCCAGGGGGTCGAAAAACTGTTTTTT; CDR3: CASSRPQGVEKLFF
V: TRBV2; J: TRBJ2-1; size: .; D: .; DNA: TGTGCCAGCAGTGAAGGCGGGGTGGAGTACTACAATGAGCAGTTCTTC; CDR3: CASSEGGVEYYNEQFF
V: TRBV20-1; J: TRBJ2-5; size: .; D: .; DNA: TGCAGTGCTAGACTAGATAAACAAGAGACCCAGTACTTC; CDR3: CSARLDKQETQYF
V: TRBV7-2; J: TRBJ2-7; size: .; D: .; DNA: TGTGCCAGCAGCTTTACCCACGCACCGACGGGAGTTTACGAGCAGTACTTC; CDR3: CASSFTHAPTGVYEQYF
V: TRBV28; J: TRBJ2-5; size: .; D: TRBD1; DNA: TGTGCCAGCAGTTCACCGGAGGGACAGGGGCAAGAGACCCAGTACTTC; CDR3: CASSSPEGQGQETQYF